The 19 T cell receptor beta chains listed next were all sequenced from one sample in a study of spatial heterogeneity in lung cancer. Whole-study findings and limits: Counts of expanded intratumoral alpha and beta TCRs tracked tumor mutation counts.

No antigen has been assigned to these receptors. TCRdb itself ran the 5' RACE reads through MiXCR, one entry per CDR3 protein. The sample contains about 9,600 distinct CDR3 sequences, 9.5% to 15% of which appear only once. The sample's time point: sample taken at primary tumor resection. The sequenced sample was lung tumor tissue, obtained at surgery. These receptors came from a male donor with early-stage non-small cell lung cancer.

There are many counts of this clonotype. This beta chain slipped into a library made for alpha chains as a stray read, so its size is not meaningful. This chain connects TRBV5-4 to TRBJ1-1; a weak D match, TRBD1 (5 bases). The germline CDR1 and CDR2 sequences are SGHNT and YYREEE (reference sequence). V was cut by 0 bases and J by 0 bases, with 6 bases left in between. The CDR3 loop spans 14 amino acids. The CDR3 DNA follows: TGTGCCAGCAGCTTGGAGGGGCTGAACACTGAAGCTTTCTTT. Protein product: CASSLEGLNTEAFF.

This clonotype was seen only a few times. A library prepared for alpha chains yielded this beta chain as an off-target read; its size is of little meaning. The rearrangement links TRBV4-2 to TRBJ2-1; no firm D call. The CDR3 consists of 16 residues. Germline assignment: CDR1 LGHNA and CDR2 YNFKEQ. The germline V and J ends were trimmed by 4 bases and 0 bases, with 13 bases remaining between them. CDR3 in amino acids: CASSLETQSSYNEQFF. The CDR3, as DNA: TGTGCCAGCAGCCTCGAGACTCAGAGCTCCTACAATGAGCAGTTCTTC.

This clonotype counts as medium-sized. This beta chain represents an off-target read in a library built for alpha chains; its size is of limited meaning. The chain links TRBV7-9 to TRBJ1-4, with D possibly being TRBD1 (5 bases). V lost 1 base and J lost 2, with 5 bases in between. The V gene's germline CDR1 is SEHNR and CDR2 FQNEAQ (reference sequence). The CDR3 has 14 amino acids. CDR3 coding DNA: TGTGCCAGCAGCTTAGGACAGACTAATGAAAAACTGTTTTTT. This encodes CASSLGQTNEKLFF.

Of note for this clonotype: Being off target in a library aimed at alpha chains, this beta chain has a size of little meaning. The CDR3 DNA reads TGTGCCAGCAGCTCCGCTATCACACAGGGGGCCTACGAGCAGTACTTC. Translated: CASSSAITQGAYEQYF. The chain couples TRBV12-3 or TRBV12-4 to TRBJ2-7; 8 nucleotides agree with TRBD1. The CDR3 loop spans 16 amino acids. After removal of 6 bases from V and 2 bases from J, the junction contained 12 bases not matched to a gene.

This clonotype is categorized as medium-sized (0.01 to 0.1%). This beta chain is a stray read from a library made for alpha chains; its abundance is not meaningful. The rearrangement joins TRBV29-1 to TRBJ1-1, with no clear D. The CDR3 consists of 12 residues. V was pared by 3 bases and J by 0 bases, with 5 bases between. CDR1 and CDR2 (germline): SQVTM, ANQGSEA. In DNA, the CDR3 is TGCAGCGTTGAGGGGTTGAACACTGAAGCTTTCTTT. Translated: CSVEGLNTEAFF.

This clonotype was seen many times. The size of this beta chain means little, since it is a stray read in a library made for alpha chains. The chain carries TRBV10-3 and TRBJ1-3, with 9 bases aligning to TRBD1. The V and J ends lost 4 bases and 2 bases, in that order; junction bases with no gene match: 0. Germline V gene sequence: CDR1 ENHRY, CDR2 SYGVKD. The CDR3 loop spans 14 amino acids. This CDR3 is CAISGQGAGNTIYF. CDR3 coding DNA: TGTGCCATCAGTGGACAGGGGGCTGGAAACACCATATATTTT.

This clonotype is deemed medium-sized (0.01 to 0.1%). This beta chain is an unintended read in a library built for alpha chains; its size means little. The chain couples TRBV5-1 to TRBJ1-1; TRBD1 aligns across 7 bases. Germline V gene sequence: CDR1 SGHRS, CDR2 YFSETQ. The J segment lost 1 base and the V segment lost 5 bases, leaving 5 bases of the junction unmatched. The CDR3 length is 14 residues. DNA of the CDR3: TGCGCCAGCAGTTCCACAGGGGCGAACACTGAAGCTTTCTTT. It is translated as CASSSTGANTEAFF.

This clonotype showed up many times. The library was prepared for alpha chains; this beta chain is a stray read, so its frequency means little. CDR3 nucleotide sequence: TGTGCCAGCAGCCCCAGGGAGAACACTGAAGCTTTCTTT. Its protein is CASSPRENTEAFF. The chain couples TRBV6-1 to TRBJ1-1; the D gene is possibly TRBD1 (5 bases). Germline assignment: CDR1 MNHNS and CDR2 SASEGT. The V gene lost 6 bases and the J gene lost 1 base, with 9 bases spanning the gap. The length of the CDR3 is 13 residues.

This clonotype was seen ten or more times. This beta chain is an off-target read within a library intended for alpha chains, so its frequency means little. The CDR3 DNA reads TGTGCCAGTCGAACAGGGACGGACACTGAAGCTTTCTTT. Protein: CASRTGTDTEAFF. The genes are TRBV12-3 or TRBV12-4 and TRBJ1-1; TRBD1 is a possible D gene (6 bases). V gave up 9 bases and J gave up 3 bases, with 14 bases separating them. The CDR3 has 13 residues.

This clonotype has at least ten counts. This beta chain is an unintended read in a library built for alpha chains; its size means little. The chain joins TRBV3-1 to TRBJ2-7; 8 bases align to TRBD2. V shed 0 bases and J 1 base; nucleotides not matched to a gene: 2. The germline gives CDR1 LGHDT, CDR2 YNNKEL (reference sequence). The CDR3 is made up of 15 amino acids. The CDR3 protein is CASSQELAVSYEQYF. As DNA, the CDR3 is TGTGCCAGCAGCCAAGAACTAGCGGTGTCCTACGAGCAGTACTTC.

With respect to this clonotype: For a library built for alpha chains, this beta chain is a stray read; little rests on its size. The genes are TRBV10-3 and TRBJ2-1, with 8 bases aligning to TRBD1. The CDR3 loop spans 15 amino acids. Germline CDR1 ENHRY, CDR2 SYGVKD. J was trimmed by 2 bases and V by 6 bases; bases with no gene match: 6. CDR3 in amino acids: CAISPGGLAYNEQFF. CDR3 DNA sequence: TGTGCCATCAGCCCAGGGGGCCTGGCCTACAATGAGCAGTTCTTC.

By share, this clonotype counts as medium-sized. Found in a library prepared for alpha chains, this beta chain is an off-target read, and its abundance has little meaning. This chain links TRBV2 with TRBJ1-1, with TRBD1 matching over 7 bases. The CDR3 consists of 13 residues. V lost 7 bases, J lost 4 bases, and 6 bases stayed unmatched. The germline V gene encodes CDR1 SNHLY and CDR2 FYNNEI. The CDR3 spells CASIGQVTTEAFF. The CDR3 DNA reads TGTGCCAGCATTGGACAGGTCACCACTGAAGCTTTCTTT.

Within the sample, this clonotype is medium-sized. This beta chain is an off-target read within a library intended for alpha chains, so its frequency means little. The CDR3 reads CASSFSHLNKNIQYF. CDR3 DNA sequence: TGTGCCAGCAGTTTTTCCCACCTTAACAAAAACATTCAGTACTTC. V usage is TRBV27 and J usage is TRBJ2-4; D call uncertain. Germline-derived CDR1 and CDR2 are MNHEY and SMNVEV (reference sequence). The CDR3 sequence is 15 residues long. Trimming cost V 3 bases and J 3 bases, with 12 bases left between them.

This clonotype was observed many times. With the library built for alpha chains, this beta chain is off target and its frequency is not meaningful. This rearrangement joins TRBV3-1 to TRBJ2-1, with unresolved D. Per germline, CDR1 LGHDT and CDR2 YNNKEL (reference sequence). The CDR3 covers 16 residues. V lost 1 base to trimming and J lost 0 bases, with 10 bases between them. DNA for the CDR3: TGTGCCAGCAGCCAAGTCCAGGATTACTCCTACAATGAGCAGTTCTTC. Encoded protein: CASSQVQDYSYNEQFF.

With respect to this clonotype: Because this beta chain is a stray read in a library intended to capture alpha chains, its abundance should not be given much weight. The rearrangement uses TRBV6-2 or TRBV6-3 and TRBJ2-7, with D hard to call. This CDR3 spans 13 amino acids. Looked up from germline, CDR1 is MNHEY and CDR2 is SVGEGT. The V end was cut by 2 bases, the J end by 2 bases, with 7 bases between. This CDR3 is CASSYEFTYEQYF. The DNA of the CDR3 is TGTGCCAGCAGTTACGAATTCACCTACGAGCAGTACTTC.

This clonotype has ten or more counts. The library was built for alpha chains, so this beta chain is an off-target read and its size means little. This rearrangement joins TRBV5-4 to TRBJ2-1; possibly TRBD1 for D (5 bases). Germline V gene lookup returns CDR1 SGHNT and CDR2 YYREEE (reference sequence). The ends were cut back, 1 base at V and 7 bases at J, with 18 bases in the middle. This CDR3 comprises 16 residues. As DNA, the CDR3 is TGTGCCAGCAGCTTGTTCATTACAGGCCTAAGGAATGAGCAGTTCTTC. This encodes CASSLFITGLRNEQFF.

This clonotype was observed many times. Because the library targeted alpha chains, this beta chain is an off-target read whose size means little. This chain connects TRBV5-6 to TRBJ1-2; no reliable D call. Germline V lookup: CDR1 SGHDT, CDR2 YYEEEE. Deletions cut 0 bases from V and 5 bases from J, with 17 bases between. This CDR3 region has 16 residues. CDR3 loop: CASSLGGRRVEYGYTF. The CDR3 DNA sequence: TGTGCCAGCAGCTTGGGGGGTCGTCGGGTTGAGTATGGCTACACCTTC.

This clonotype is labeled as medium-sized (0.01 to 0.1%). Because the library targeted alpha chains, this beta chain is an off-target read whose size means little. The V gene is TRBV5-1, the J gene TRBJ1-6; possibly TRBD1 for D (6 bases). Per germline, CDR1 SGHRS and CDR2 YFSETQ. Trimming cost V 2 bases and J 9 bases, with 15 bases left between them. The CDR3 has 15 amino acids. CDR3 sequence (DNA): TGCGCCAGCAGCTTAAGTTCAGGGGAAGGTTCACCCCTCCACTTT. This sequence encodes CASSLSSGEGSPLHF.

This clonotype was detected many times. This beta chain slipped into a library made for alpha chains as a stray read, so its size is not meaningful. The chain carries TRBV6-1 and TRBJ1-4; D might be TRBD1 (5 bases). CDR1 is MNHNS and CDR2 is SASEGT in the germline V gene. V gave up 2 bases and J gave up 5 bases, with 21 bases separating them. The CDR3 totals 18 residues. The CDR3 sequence is CASSEYGTAGRFNEKLFF. The CDR3 bases are TGTGCCAGCAGTGAATATGGGACGGCCGGGAGGTTCAATGAAAAACTGTTTTTT.